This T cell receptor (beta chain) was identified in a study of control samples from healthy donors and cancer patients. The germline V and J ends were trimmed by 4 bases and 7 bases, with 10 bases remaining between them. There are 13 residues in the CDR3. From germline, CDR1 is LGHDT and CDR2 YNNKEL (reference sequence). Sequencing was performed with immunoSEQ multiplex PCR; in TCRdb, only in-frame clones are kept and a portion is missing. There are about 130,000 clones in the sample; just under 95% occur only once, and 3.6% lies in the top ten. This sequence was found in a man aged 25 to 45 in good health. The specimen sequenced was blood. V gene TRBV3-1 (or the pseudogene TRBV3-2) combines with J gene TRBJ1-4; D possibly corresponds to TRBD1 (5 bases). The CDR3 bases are TGTGCCAGCAGCCCTCCGGGGGGTGAAAAACTGTTTTTT. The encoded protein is CASSPPGGEKLFF.